The 11 T cell receptor beta chains below come from one sample, sequenced in a study of blood T cells in healthy people across ages. A J-beta primer mix and a sample-barcoded 5' primer were used in a second PCR of about 6 to 12 cycles. TCRdb reprocessed the 5' RACE reads via MiXCR and lists one record per CDR3 protein. This table has some 1,000,000 distinct CDR3 sequences, around 25% appearing once. These data also featured in a second study, about T cells of mothers and their children.

Source material: blood. All receptors derive from a girl aged 2-10 years in good health.

V and J are TRBV3-1 and TRBJ1-4, with D hard to call. Germline CDR1 LGHDT, CDR2 YNNKEL (reference sequence). This CDR3 comprises 15 residues. Trimming cost V 4 bases and J 5 bases, with 14 bases left between them. The CDR3 here is CASSPNPGVNEKLFF. The CDR3 region has the DNA TGTGCCAGCAGCCCAAATCCGGGAGTGAATGAAAAACTGTTTTTT.

This clonotype has a handful of counts. The CDR3 protein is CSARPPSWGEYAYEQYF. The DNA of the CDR3 is TGCAGTGCTAGGCCACCTTCATGGGGAGAATATGCCTACGAGCAGTACTTC. V usage is TRBV20-1 and J usage is TRBJ2-7, with a weak D call TRBD2 (5 bases). The CDR3 runs to 17 residues. Germline CDR1 is DFQATT and CDR2 is SNEGSKA (reference sequence). Trimming took 3 bases from V and 2 from J, leaving 23 bases between them.

As concerns this clonotype: The germline gene is not matched at one end of the junction; a read error may be the cause. The chain couples TRBV5-6 to TRBJ2-7; D call uncertain. The length of the CDR3 is 15 residues. Germline V gene lookup returns CDR1 SGHDT and CDR2 YYEEEE. This CDR3 reads CASSLVGRSTYGQYF. CDR3 DNA sequence: TGTGCCAGCAGCTTGGTCGGGCGGTCAACCTACGGGCAGTACTTC. The full variable domain, with the rest looked up from reference TRBV5-6 and TRBJ2-7, is DAGVTQSPTHLIKTRGQQVTLRCSPKSGHDTVSWYQQALGQGPQFIFQYYEEEERQRGNFPDRFSGHQFPNYSSELNVNALLLGDSALYLCASSLVGRSTYGQYFGPGTRLTVT.

The chain employs TRBV5-4 and TRBJ2-5; a possible D gene is TRBD2 (6 bases). The closer fit of TRBJ2-7 to the DNA end suggests the J call may be wrong. Germline V gives CDR1 SGHNT, CDR2 YYREEE (reference sequence). The CDR3 runs to 15 residues. The CDR3 is CASSLGLVAYYEQYF. Written as DNA, the CDR3 is TGTGCCAGCAGCTTGGGACTAGTCGCCTACTACGAGCAGTACTTC.

In its sample, this clonotype was seen a few times. The chain couples TRBV15 to TRBJ2-3; D gene ambiguous. The germline CDR1 and CDR2 sequences are LNHNV and YYDKDF (reference sequence). Trimming removed 3 bases at V and 6 bases at J, with 10 bases between. There are 13 residues in the CDR3. The CDR3 nucleotides read TGTGCCACCAGCAGGGCGACCGCGGATACGCAGTATTTT. This gives the protein CATSRATADTQYF.

This clonotype occurred a few times. This chain connects TRBV5-1 to TRBJ2-1, with TRBD2 identical over 9 bases. The CDR3 is 17 amino acids. With 5 bases clipped from V and 10 bases from J, the junction kept 19 bases outside the gene matches. The germline CDR1 and CDR2 sequences are SGHRS and YFSETQ. The CDR3 protein is CASRDGNGLAGIDEQFF. In nucleotides, the CDR3 is TGCGCCAGCAGGGACGGAAATGGGCTAGCGGGGATAGACGAGCAGTTCTTC.

This chain uses TRBV5-1 with TRBJ2-7; no clear D. Trimming pared 0 bases from V and 2 bases from J, leaving 12 bases between. CDR1 and CDR2 (germline): SGHRS, YFSETQ. This CDR3 contains 15 residues. The CDR3: CASSLAEEKPYEQYF. The CDR3 nucleotides read TGCGCCAGCAGCTTGGCCGAGGAAAAACCCTACGAGCAGTACTTC.

The gene calls are TRBV20-1 and TRBJ2-1; D not resolved. The CDR3 loop spans 11 amino acids. Germline CDR1 is DFQATT and CDR2 is SNEGSKA (reference sequence). The V gene lost 5 bases and the J gene lost 8 bases, with 10 bases spanning the gap. CDR3 bases: TGCAGTGCTTCGGACCCATATGAGCAGTTCTTC. Amino acid sequence: CSASDPYEQFF.

DNA of the CDR3: TGTGCCAGCAGCCAAGCGACCAATGAGCAGTTCTTC. Protein: CASSQATNEQFF. The chain couples TRBV3-1 to TRBJ2-5, with no clear D. TRBJ2-1 explains the end of the DNA better; the J call may be wrong. The CDR3 contains 12 residues. Per germline, CDR1 LGHDT and CDR2 YNNKEL (reference sequence).

The chain employs TRBV7-2 and TRBJ2-7; 8 bases match TRBD1. CDR3 length: 16 residues. Germline values: CDR1 SGHTA, CDR2 FQGNSA. The junction had 15 bases not matched to a gene; V was cut back by 2 bases and J by 9 bases. The CDR3 here is CASSLSPGTGPGGQYF. Written as DNA, the CDR3 is TGTGCCAGCAGCTTAAGTCCCGGGACAGGCCCAGGGGGGCAGTACTTC.

This clonotype was seen a few times. This sequence joins TRBV12-3 or TRBV12-4 and TRBJ1-4; no clear D. Trimming removed 2 bases at V and 8 bases at J, with 6 bases between. The CDR3 spans 12 residues. The CDR3 is CASSLSPEKLFF. In nucleotides, the CDR3 is TGTGCCAGCAGTTTAAGTCCCGAAAAACTGTTTTTT.